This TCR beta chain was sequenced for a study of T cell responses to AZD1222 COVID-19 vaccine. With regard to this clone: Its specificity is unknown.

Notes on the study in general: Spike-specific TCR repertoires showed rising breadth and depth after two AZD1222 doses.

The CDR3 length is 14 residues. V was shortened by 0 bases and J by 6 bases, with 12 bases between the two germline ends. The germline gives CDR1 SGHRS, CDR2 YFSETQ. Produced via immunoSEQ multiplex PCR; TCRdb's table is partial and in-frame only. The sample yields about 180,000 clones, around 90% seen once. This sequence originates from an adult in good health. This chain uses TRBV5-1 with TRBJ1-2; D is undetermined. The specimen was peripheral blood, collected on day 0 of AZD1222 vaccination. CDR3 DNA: TGCGCCAGCAGCTTGGCCCCCGGGCAGCATGGCTACACCTTC. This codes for CASSLAPGQHGYTF.